This entry features one T cell receptor beta chain sequence. This sample was included in a study of blood T cell repertoires in COVID-19. Study at large: PBMCs, B-cell-depleted T cells, or T cells provided the cDNA or gDNA that made up the material.

This CDR3 is built from 16 residues. The J segment lost 5 bases and the V segment lost 5 bases, leaving 11 bases of the junction unmatched. The germline V gene has CDR1 SNHLY and CDR2 FYNNEI. The authors' processing: Estimated nucleated cell counts came from reference gene primer amplification. Sequencing was performed with immunoSEQ multiplex PCR; in TCRdb, only in-frame clones are kept and a portion is missing. That table gives V, J and clone size, and the DNA gave D and trimming. Among some 150,000 clones listed, roughly nine tenths were seen once. The chain employs TRBV2 and TRBJ2-7; 11 nucleotides line up with TRBD1. This TCR was recovered from a middle-aged woman with acute or convalescent COVID-19. The sequencing input was peripheral blood. The CDR3 DNA reads TGTGCCAGCAGTTACCCCGGGACAGGGGGTGATAACGAGCAGTACTTC. Translation: CASSYPGTGGDNEQYF.